The sequence of this TCR beta chain was determined in a study of vaccination and CD4 T cells after COVID-19 (dated by TCRdb to between 2021 and 2022). Concerning the study at large: The convalescent cohort included six males and four females, with two Hispanic individuals, seven Caucasians, two Asians and one multiracial person. Each participant got two doses of either the Pfizer-BioNTech BNT162b2 vaccine (n=8) or the Moderna mRNA-1273 vaccine (n=2). Post-COVID blood samples were collected from convalescent patients a median of roughly 100 days after diagnosis, with a range of about 30 to 161 days. Post-vaccine blood samples were obtained a median of about 70 days after the second vaccine dose, with a range of about 12 to 241 days. The cultures were stimulated with overlapping spike peptide pools from SARS-CoV-2 and from the common cold coronaviruses HCoV-NL63, HCoV-OC43 and HCoV-229E. Control cultures used a CEFX viral epitope pool as positive control, an HIV-1 Nef peptide pool as negative control, or no peptide. In 9 to 11 COVID-19 convalescent patients and 4 infection-naive healthy vaccine recipients, researchers compared the spike-specific CD4+ TCR repertoire from before mRNA vaccination with the repertoire from after. Memory CD4+ T cell crossreactivity between SARS-CoV-2 and common cold coronavirus spike proteins was assessed at the TCR clonotype level in an earlier paper using these donors. The investigation overall reported the following: Of the vaccine-specific clones in convalescent patients, 304 of 307, or nearly all, reacted only to SARS-CoV-2 spike and did not cross-react with common cold coronaviruses. Among convalescent patients, a median approximately 88% of the SARS-CoV-2-reactive clones seen after vaccination appeared only after vaccination, which suggests priming specific to the vaccine. Only a relatively small number of convalescent patients were included in the study, and early timepoints following natural infection were not analyzed. The median count of SARS-CoV-2-reactive clonotypes went up from approximately 20 after infection to a few dozen after vaccination, although the change was not significant.

The sample's treatment or condition label, decoded: roughly 10-day PBMC culture with coronavirus spike peptide pools or control peptides (ViraFEST assay). CD4+ T cells from unexposed donors were collected before the COVID-19 pandemic (2011-2018). The study used the ViraFEST assay, which expanded antigen-specific T cells with peptide pools and then identified expanded clonotypes by TCR sequencing. PBMCs were cultured at about 2 million per well in IMDM supplemented with approximately 5.3% human AB serum and 8.5 to 10 IU/ml IL-2, with approximately 10 ug/ml peptide pools added. On days 3 and 7, half of the culture medium was replaced with fresh IL-2-containing medium. Once the cells had been in culture for about 10 days, the EasySep CD4+ T cell isolation kit was used to isolate CD4+ T cells by negative selection. As cell number allowed, CD4+ T cells from unexposed donors were tested for reactivity to SARS-CoV-2 S and N and to four common cold coronavirus spike pools. Ficoll-Paque Plus gradient centrifugation was used to isolate PBMCs from whole blood, and the isolated PBMCs were then either used fresh or cryopreserved at -140C. Culture conditions were generally each tested in triplicate wells. Leukapheresis product for the unexposed donors was purchased commercially.

About this clonotype itself: Its antigen is still unknown. Per-nucleotide qualities are absent, and no much larger clonotype sits a single base away.

The method behind the library was PCR. TCR sequencing of DNA from cultured CD4+ T cells used the Oncomine TCR Beta short-read assay at the Johns Hopkins FTIC core. The QIAamp micro DNA kit was used to extract genomic DNA from the cultured CD4+ T cells. Oncomine TCR Beta libraries from cultured CD4+ T cells were pooled with unique dual indexes and sequenced on an Illumina iSeq 100. The paper's data handling went like this. Non-productive sequences were removed, and CDR3s not starting with C, not ending with F or W, or shorter than 7 amino acids were discarded. The MANAFEST web application identified antigen-specific clonotypes by comparing peptide-stimulated wells against reference wells and other culture wells. Positive clones required FDR below 0.05, an odds ratio above 5, and productive frequency above 0.1% in at least two of three replicate wells. Clonotypes that were significantly expanded in both SARS-CoV-2 spike wells and at least one common cold coronavirus spike condition were defined as cross-reactive. Similarity between CDR3 sequences was evaluated in R version 3.6.1 using Levenshtein distances (stringdist) and unrooted phylogenetic trees (ape). Starting from the raw public reads, TCRdb applied fastp trimming at Q25, assembled clones with MiXCR and retained in-frame beta chains. Identical CDR3 proteins give one entry, which carries the most common genes and DNA. The V and J calls reflect TCRdb's pipeline rather than the authors' work. The sample records about 5,900 distinct CDR3 sequences, approximately 35% of which are singletons. The biggest ten clones account for 28% of the sample.

The germline ends are 8 bases apart after V is trimmed by 3 bases and J by 3 bases. In the germline V gene, CDR1 corresponds to SGHAT and CDR2 to FQNNGV. From the cysteine through the phenylalanine, the CDR3 covers 13 amino acids. Left in the record is the CDR3 DNA by itself, 39 bases read in frame from the first base. Recombination linked TRBV11-2 to TRBJ1-1; the D gene cannot be resolved reliably. The sample comprised CD4+ T cells from blood, cultured in vitro. The receptor was isolated from a human donor in good health. The DNA is TGTGCCAGCAGCTTCAGTAGGGACACTGAAGCTTTCTTT. Translation gives CASSFSRDTEAFF.